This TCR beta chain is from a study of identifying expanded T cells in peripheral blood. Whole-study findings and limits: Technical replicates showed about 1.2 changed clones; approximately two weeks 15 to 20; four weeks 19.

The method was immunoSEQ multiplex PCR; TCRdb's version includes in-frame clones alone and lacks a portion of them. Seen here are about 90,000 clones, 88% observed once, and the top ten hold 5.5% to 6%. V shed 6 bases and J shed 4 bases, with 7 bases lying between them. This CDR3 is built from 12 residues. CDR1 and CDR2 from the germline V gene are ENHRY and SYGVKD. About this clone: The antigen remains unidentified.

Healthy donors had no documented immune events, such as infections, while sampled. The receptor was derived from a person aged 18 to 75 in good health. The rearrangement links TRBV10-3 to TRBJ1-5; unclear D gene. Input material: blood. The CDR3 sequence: CAIRDGNQPQHF. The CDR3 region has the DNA TGTGCCATCAGGGACGGGAATCAGCCCCAGCATTTT.